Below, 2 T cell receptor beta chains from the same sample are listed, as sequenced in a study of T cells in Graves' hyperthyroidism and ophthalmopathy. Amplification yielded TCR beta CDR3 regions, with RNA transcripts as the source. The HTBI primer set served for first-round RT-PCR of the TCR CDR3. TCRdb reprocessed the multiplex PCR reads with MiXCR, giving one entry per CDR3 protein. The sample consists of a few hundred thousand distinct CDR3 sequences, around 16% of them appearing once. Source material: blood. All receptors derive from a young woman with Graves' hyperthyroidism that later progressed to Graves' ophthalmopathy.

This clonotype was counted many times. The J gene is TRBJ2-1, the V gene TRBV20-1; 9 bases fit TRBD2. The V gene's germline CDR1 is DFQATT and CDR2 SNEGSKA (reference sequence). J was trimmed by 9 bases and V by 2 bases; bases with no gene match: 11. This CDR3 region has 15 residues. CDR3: CSARSFTSGRLEQFF. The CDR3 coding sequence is TGCAGTGCTAGATCTTTCACTAGCGGGCGTCTTGAGCAGTTCTTC.

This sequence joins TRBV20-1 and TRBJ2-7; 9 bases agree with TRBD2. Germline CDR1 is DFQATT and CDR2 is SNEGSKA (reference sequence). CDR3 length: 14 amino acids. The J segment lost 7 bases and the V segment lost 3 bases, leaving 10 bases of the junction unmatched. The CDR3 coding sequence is TGCAGTGCTAGGCCTAGCGGGGCCCTACGGGAGCAGTACTTC. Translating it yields CSARPSGALREQYF.